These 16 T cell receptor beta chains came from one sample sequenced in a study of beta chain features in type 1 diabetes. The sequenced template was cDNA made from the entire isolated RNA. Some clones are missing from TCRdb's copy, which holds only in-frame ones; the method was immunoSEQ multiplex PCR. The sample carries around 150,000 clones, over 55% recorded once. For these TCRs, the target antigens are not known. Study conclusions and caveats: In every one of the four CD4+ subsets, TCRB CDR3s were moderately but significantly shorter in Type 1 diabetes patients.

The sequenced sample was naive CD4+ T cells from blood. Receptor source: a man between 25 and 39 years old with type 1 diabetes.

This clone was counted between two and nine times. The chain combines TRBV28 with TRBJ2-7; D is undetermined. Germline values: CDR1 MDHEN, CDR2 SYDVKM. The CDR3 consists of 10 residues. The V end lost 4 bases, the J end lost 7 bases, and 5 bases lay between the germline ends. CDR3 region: CASSSWEQYF. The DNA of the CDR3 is TGTGCCAGCAGTTCCTGGGAGCAGTACTTC.

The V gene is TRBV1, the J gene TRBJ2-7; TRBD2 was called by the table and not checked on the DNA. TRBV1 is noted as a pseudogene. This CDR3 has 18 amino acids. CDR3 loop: CTSSQVNRRGHNSYEQYF. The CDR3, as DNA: TGCACCAGCAGCCAAGTCAATCGGCGGGGCCATAACTCCTACGAGCAGTACTTC.

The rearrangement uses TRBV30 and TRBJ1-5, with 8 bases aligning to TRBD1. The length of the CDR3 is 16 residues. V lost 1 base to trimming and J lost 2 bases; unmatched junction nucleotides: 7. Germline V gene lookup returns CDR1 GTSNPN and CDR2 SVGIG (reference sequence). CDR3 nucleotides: TGTGCCTGGAGTGCCCGGACAGGGCAAGGCAATCAGCCCCAGCATTTT. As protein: CAWSARTGQGNQPQHF.

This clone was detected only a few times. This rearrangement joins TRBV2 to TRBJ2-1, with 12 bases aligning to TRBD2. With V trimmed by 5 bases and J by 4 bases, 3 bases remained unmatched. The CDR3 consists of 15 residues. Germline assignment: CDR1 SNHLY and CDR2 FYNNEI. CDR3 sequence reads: CASSSLAGGYNEQFF. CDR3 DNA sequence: TGTGCCAGCAGTTCACTAGCGGGGGGATACAATGAGCAGTTCTTC.

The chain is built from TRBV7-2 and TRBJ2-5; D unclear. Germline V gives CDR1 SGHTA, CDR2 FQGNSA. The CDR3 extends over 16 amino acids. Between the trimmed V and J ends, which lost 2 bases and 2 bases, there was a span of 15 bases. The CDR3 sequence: CASSLIGGAVQETQYF. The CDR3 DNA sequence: TGTGCCAGCAGCTTAATCGGCGGAGCCGTACAAGAGACCCAGTACTTC.

Written as DNA, the CDR3 is TGTGCCAGCAGCCTCGACAGGGGCGAGCAGTTCTTC. Amino acid sequence: CASSLDRGEQFF. The chain is built from TRBV11-2 and TRBJ2-1, with 8 bases matching TRBD1. Germline-derived CDR1 and CDR2 are SGHAT and FQNNGV. V shed 5 bases and J 10 bases; nucleotides not matched to a gene: 4. The CDR3 runs to 12 residues.

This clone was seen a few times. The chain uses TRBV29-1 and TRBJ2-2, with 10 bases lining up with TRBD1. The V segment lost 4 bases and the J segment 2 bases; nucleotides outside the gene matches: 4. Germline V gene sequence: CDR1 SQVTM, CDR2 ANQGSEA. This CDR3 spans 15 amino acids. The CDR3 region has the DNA TGCAGCGTTGTAAGGACAGGGGGAAACACCGGGGAGCTGTTTTTT. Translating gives CSVVRTGGNTGELFF.

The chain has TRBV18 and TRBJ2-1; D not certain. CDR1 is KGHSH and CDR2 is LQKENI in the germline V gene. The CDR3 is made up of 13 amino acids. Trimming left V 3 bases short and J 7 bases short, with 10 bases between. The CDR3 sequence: CASSPLDGNEQFF. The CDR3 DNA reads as TGTGCCAGCTCACCCCTAGACGGTAATGAGCAGTTCTTC.

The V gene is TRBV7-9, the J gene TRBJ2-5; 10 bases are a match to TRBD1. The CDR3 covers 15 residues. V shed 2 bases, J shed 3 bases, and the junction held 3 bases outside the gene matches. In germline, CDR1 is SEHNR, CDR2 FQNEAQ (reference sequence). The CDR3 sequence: CASSLLGQGEETQYF. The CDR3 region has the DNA TGTGCCAGCAGCTTACTAGGACAGGGGGAAGAGACCCAGTACTTC.

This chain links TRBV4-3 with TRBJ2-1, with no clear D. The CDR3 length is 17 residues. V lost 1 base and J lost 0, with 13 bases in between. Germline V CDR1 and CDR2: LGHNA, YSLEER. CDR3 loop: CASSQGLTLSSYNEQFF. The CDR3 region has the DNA TGCGCCAGCAGCCAAGGTTTAACTCTCAGCTCCTACAATGAGCAGTTCTTC.

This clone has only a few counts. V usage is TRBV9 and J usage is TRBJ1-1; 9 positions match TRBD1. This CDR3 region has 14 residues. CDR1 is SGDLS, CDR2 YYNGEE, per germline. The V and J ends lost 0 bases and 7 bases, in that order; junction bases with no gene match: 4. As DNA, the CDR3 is TGTGCCAGCAGCGTAGAACAGGGGGCCTATGAAGCTTTCTTT. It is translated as CASSVEQGAYEAFF.

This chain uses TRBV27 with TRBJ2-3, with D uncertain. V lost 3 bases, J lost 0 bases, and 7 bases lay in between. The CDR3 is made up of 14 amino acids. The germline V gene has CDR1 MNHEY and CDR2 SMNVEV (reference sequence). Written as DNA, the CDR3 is TGTGCCAGCAGTTTGGAGCGCAGCACAGATACGCAGTATTTT. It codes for CASSLERSTDTQYF.

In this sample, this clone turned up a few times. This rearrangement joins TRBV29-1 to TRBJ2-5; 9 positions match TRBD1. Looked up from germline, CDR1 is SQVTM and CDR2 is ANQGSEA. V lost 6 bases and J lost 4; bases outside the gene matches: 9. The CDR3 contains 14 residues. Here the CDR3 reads CSVQTGGFGETQYF. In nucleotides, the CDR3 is TGCAGCGTACAGACAGGGGGATTCGGAGAGACCCAGTACTTC.

DNA of the CDR3: TGTGCCAGTAGCAACAGGGGCTACAATGAGCAGTTCTTC. It translates to CASSNRGYNEQFF. The V call is TRBV19, the J call TRBJ2-1; 7 bases map to TRBD1. The CDR3 has 13 amino acids. Per the germline V gene, CDR1 is LNHDA and CDR2 is SQIVND (reference sequence). Trimming at V came to 6 bases and at J to 3 bases, leaving 2 bases not matched to a gene.

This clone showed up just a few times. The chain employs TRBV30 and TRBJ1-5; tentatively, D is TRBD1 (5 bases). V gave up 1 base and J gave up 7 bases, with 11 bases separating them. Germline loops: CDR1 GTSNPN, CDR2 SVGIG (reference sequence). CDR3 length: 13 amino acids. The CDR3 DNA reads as TGTGCCTGGAGTGGGGCAGGGTCCCAGCCCCAGCATTTT. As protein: CAWSGAGSQPQHF.

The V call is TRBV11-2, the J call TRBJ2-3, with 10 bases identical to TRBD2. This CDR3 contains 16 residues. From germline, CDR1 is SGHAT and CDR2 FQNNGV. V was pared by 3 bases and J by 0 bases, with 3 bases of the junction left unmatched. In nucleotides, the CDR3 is TGTGCCAGCAGCTTCCGACTAGCGGGTAGCACAGATACGCAGTATTTT. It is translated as CASSFRLAGSTDTQYF. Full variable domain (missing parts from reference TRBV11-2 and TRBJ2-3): EAGVAQSPRYKIIEKRQSVAFWCNPISGHATLYWYQQILGQGPKLLIQFQNNGVVDDSQLPKDRFSAERLKGVDSTLKIQPAKLEDSAVYLCASSFRLAGSTDTQYFGPGTRLTVL.